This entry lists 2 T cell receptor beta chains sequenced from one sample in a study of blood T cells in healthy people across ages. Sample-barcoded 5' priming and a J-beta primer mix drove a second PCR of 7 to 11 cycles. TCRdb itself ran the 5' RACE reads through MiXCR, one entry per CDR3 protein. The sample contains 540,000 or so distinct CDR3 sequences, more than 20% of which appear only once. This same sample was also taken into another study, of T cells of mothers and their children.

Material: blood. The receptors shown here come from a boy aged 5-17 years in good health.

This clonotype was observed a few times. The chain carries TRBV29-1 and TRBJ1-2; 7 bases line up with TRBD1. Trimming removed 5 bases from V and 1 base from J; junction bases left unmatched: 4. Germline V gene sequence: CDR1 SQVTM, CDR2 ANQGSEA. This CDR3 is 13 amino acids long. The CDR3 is CSVWTGDNYGYTF. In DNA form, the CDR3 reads TGCAGCGTTTGGACAGGAGATAACTATGGCTACACCTTC.

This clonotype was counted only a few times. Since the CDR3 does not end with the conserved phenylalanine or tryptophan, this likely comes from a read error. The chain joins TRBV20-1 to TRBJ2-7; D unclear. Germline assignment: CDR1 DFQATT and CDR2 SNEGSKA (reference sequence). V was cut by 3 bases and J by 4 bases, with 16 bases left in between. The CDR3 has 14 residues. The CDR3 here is CSARGITAFYEQYL. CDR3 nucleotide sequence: TGCAGTGCTAGGGGTATAACAGCTTTTTACGAGCAGTACCTC.